This T cell receptor (beta chain) was recorded in a study of control samples from healthy donors and cancer patients. CDR3 size: 13 residues. CDR1 is KGHSH and CDR2 is LQKENI in the germline V gene. Trimming stripped 5 bases from V and 2 bases from J, with 9 bases between. Sequencing was performed with immunoSEQ multiplex PCR; in TCRdb, only in-frame clones are kept and a portion is missing. Of some 130,000 clones listed, more than 90% were seen once; the top ten hold about 5.5%. Sequenced sample: blood. This TCR came from a man aged 18 to 35 in good health. The chain combines TRBV18 with TRBJ2-5; tentative D call: TRBD1 (6 bases). The CDR3 region has the DNA TGTGCCAGCTCAGGGGACACACAAGAGACCCAGTACTTC. Translated: CASSGDTQETQYF.